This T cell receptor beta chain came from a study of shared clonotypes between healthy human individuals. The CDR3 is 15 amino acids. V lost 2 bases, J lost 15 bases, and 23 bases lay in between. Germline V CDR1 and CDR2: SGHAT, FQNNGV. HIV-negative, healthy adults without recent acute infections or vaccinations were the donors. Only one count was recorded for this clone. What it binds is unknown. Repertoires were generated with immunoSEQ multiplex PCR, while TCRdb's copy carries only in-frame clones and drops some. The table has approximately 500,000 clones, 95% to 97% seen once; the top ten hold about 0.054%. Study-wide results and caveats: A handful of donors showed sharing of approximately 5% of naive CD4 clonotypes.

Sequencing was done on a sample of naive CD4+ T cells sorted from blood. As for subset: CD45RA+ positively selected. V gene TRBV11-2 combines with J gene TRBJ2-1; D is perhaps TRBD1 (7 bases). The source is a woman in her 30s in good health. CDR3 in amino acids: CASSLRGTVSIDPFF. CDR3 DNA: TGTGCCAGCAGCTTACGCGGGACAGTAAGTATTGATCCGTTCTTC.